The T cell receptor beta chain under discussion was sequenced for a study of blood T cell repertoires in COVID-19. Overall study: Material from acute and convalescent COVID-19 was sourced from the United States, Italy and Spain. Sample material is recorded as cDNA or gDNA derived from T cells, B-cell-depleted T cells, or PBMCs.

In the source study's methods: For nucleated cells, counts were estimated from reference gene primer amplification. TCRdb's copy holds only in-frame clones and misses some; the assay was immunoSEQ multiplex PCR. V and J calls and clone size are given by that table; D and trimming were obtained from the DNA. Of some 350,000 clones listed, roughly 89% are singletons. Trimming cost V 4 bases and J 5 bases; bases outside gene matches: 5. Germline loops: CDR1 SGDLS, CDR2 YYNGEE. There are 15 residues in the CDR3. Sequencing input: peripheral blood. V and J are TRBV9 and TRBJ1-4, with 10 bases fitting TRBD1. The sequence derives from a man younger than 30 with active or convalescent COVID-19. CDR3 region: CASSSRTGGNEKLFF. The CDR3 nucleotides read TGTGCCAGCAGCTCTCGGACAGGGGGAAATGAAAAACTGTTTTTT.